The rows below give T cell receptor beta chains drawn from one sample of a study of shared clonotypes between healthy human individuals. TCRdb keeps only in-frame clones here, not all; method: immunoSEQ multiplex PCR. The sample has about 520,000 clones, roughly 80% seen once. The sample taken for sequencing was PBMCs. Receptors were obtained from a woman aged 35 to 49 in good health. Some clones in this sample may be carry-over from other donors' samples. Both conserved end residues are part of each CDR3. A D gene is named only where the DNA matches it firmly. Some rows have no size entry. The others give once, few or many, or a class for an expanded clone.

clone_size d_call j_call v_call cdr3_nt cdr3_aa
- - TRBJ1-1 TRBV2 TGTGCCAGCAGTGTTTTTCCGGGTTTGAACACTGAAGCTTTCTTT CASSVFPGLNTEAFF
- - TRBJ2-7 TRBV9 TGTGCCAGCAGCGTAGTGGGGTCTGGAGTCAACGAGCAGTACTTC CASSVVGSGVNEQYF
- TRBD1 TRBJ1-1 TRBV19 TGTGCCAGTAGTACCCCCGGGACAGGGGCGACTGAAGCTTTCTTT CASSTPGTGATEAFF
- - TRBJ1-2 TRBV27 TGTGCCAGCAGTTCACTCGGGGCGGCAGGCTACACCTTC CASSSLGAAGYTF
- TRBD1 TRBJ2-7 TRBV28 TGTGCCAGCAGTACCCCGGGACAGGGGGCTTACGAGCAGTACTTC CASSTPGQGAYEQYF
- - TRBJ2-6 TRBV28 TGTGCCAGCAGCCCCGGCGGGGCCAACGTCCTGACTTTC CASSPGGANVLTF
- TRBD1 TRBJ2-5 TRBV5-6 TGTGCCAGCAGCCCGGACAGGGACTCTGAGGAGACCCAGTACTTC CASSPDRDSEETQYF
- TRBD1 TRBJ1-2 TRBV30 TGTGCCTGTAGCGTCAACCCACAGGGGACTCACTATGGCTACACCTTC CACSVNPQGTHYGYTF
few - TRBJ2-7 TRBV6-1 TGTGCCAGCAGTGAACGACAGGACCACTCCTACGAGCAGTACTTC CASSERQDHSYEQYF
- - TRBJ2-1 TRBV18 TGTGCCAGCTCACCCCAGGCGGGCAATGAGCAGTTCTTC CASSPQAGNEQFF
- TRBD2 TRBJ2-7 TRBV11-3 TGTGCCAGCAGCTTTGAGGGAGGGCGGTACGAGCAGTACTTC CASSFEGGRYEQYF
- - TRBJ2-3 TRBV2 TGTGCCAGCAGGTTGGGGGCAGATACGCAGTATTTT CASRLGADTQYF
- - TRBJ1-2 TRBV7-9 TGTGCCAGCAGCTTAGCCGCGACATTCACTAACTATGGCTACACCTTC CASSLAATFTNYGYTF
- TRBD2 TRBJ2-7 TRBV6-5 TGTGCCAGCAGTCGAGGACTAGGGGCCTACGAGCAGTACTTC CASSRGLGAYEQYF
- TRBD2 TRBJ2-2 TRBV2 TGTGCCAGCAGTGTGGGACTAGCGGCCCCCGGGGAGCTGTTTTTT CASSVGLAAPGELFF
- TRBD2 TRBJ2-2 TRBV5-4 TGTGCCAGCAGCGTGGGACTAGCGGGAGTCCGGACCGGGGAGCTGTTTTTT CASSVGLAGVRTGELFF
- - TRBJ2-3 TRBV6-5 TGTGCCAGCAGTTACTCGACGGGTCGCACAGATACGCAGTATTTT CASSYSTGRTDTQYF
- - TRBJ1-5 TRBV18 TGTGCCAGCTCACCACACAGGAATCAGCCCCAGCATTTT CASSPHRNQPQHF
- TRBD2 TRBJ2-2 TRBV15 TGTGCCACCAACATGGGACTAGCGAACACCGGGGAGCTGTTTTTT CATNMGLANTGELFF
- - TRBJ1-5 TRBV6-5 TGTGCCAGCAGACAACAGGGTAGTCAGCCCCAGCATTTT CASRQQGSQPQHF